This TCR beta chain is drawn from a study of Ad26.COV2.S vaccination and SARS-CoV-2 variants. This clone was seen only once. Its antigen is not identified. Study-level results: Breadth and depth estimates from TCRs may understate total T cell responses.

CDR1 is SQVTM and CDR2 is ANQGSEA in the germline V gene. J lost 0 bases, V lost 4 bases, and 9 bases had no gene match. The CDR3 covers 16 residues. Documented treatment: roughly 19 received Ad26.COV2.S at low or high dose, single or two shots; about 5 received placebo; per-sample allocation not given. The study sampled participants on day 63 after the first vaccine or placebo injection. Data came from immunoSEQ multiplex PCR; TCRdb stores just in-frame clones and leaves some out. The data show fewer than 400,000 clones, with roughly 88% seen just once and about 5% held by the top ten. The sequenced sample was peripheral blood, obtained in a trial of Ad26.COV2.S vaccine versus placebo. The sequence was collected from a person aged 18 to 59 who received the Ad26.COV2.S COVID-19 vaccine or a placebo. The V and J genes are TRBV29-1 and TRBJ2-5; 9 bases map to TRBD2. CDR3 sequence (DNA): TGCAGCGTTGTTGGCCTAGCGGGAACATACCAAGAGACCCAGTACTTC. Protein sequence: CSVVGLAGTYQETQYF.